This T cell receptor (beta chain) was recovered during a study of blood T cell repertoires in COVID-19. From germline, CDR1 is MNHEY and CDR2 SMNVEV (reference sequence). This CDR3 is 15 amino acids long. The junction had 5 bases not matched to a gene; V was cut back by 8 bases and J by 1 base. Measured with immunoSEQ multiplex PCR; TCRdb has only the in-frame clones, and not every one. The data contain 340,000 or so clones, 80% to 90% of them singletons. Input material: peripheral blood. This TCR was recovered from a man aged 30-40 years with active or convalescent COVID-19. This chain joins TRBV27 and TRBJ2-3; 11 bases align to TRBD2. CDR3 nucleotides: TGTGCCAGCTTAGCGGGAGGGCCCGGCACAGATACGCAGTATTTT. Its protein is CASLAGGPGTDTQYF.